This T cell receptor (beta chain) was captured by sequencing in a study of T cells in Graves' hyperthyroidism and ophthalmopathy. At least ten counts were recorded for this clonotype. Germline lookup yields CDR1 SGHTA and CDR2 FQGNSA. V lost 6 bases and J lost 2, with 17 bases in between. The CDR3 extends over 15 amino acids. RNA transcripts provided the source from which TCR beta CDR3 regions were amplified. HTBI primers were employed in a first-round RT-PCR of the TCR CDR3. From the multiplex PCR reads, TCRdb called clonotypes with MiXCR, one entry per CDR3 protein. The table records hundreds of thousands of distinct CDR3 sequences, 14% to 15% of them present only once.

The genes are TRBV7-2 and TRBJ2-7; D may be TRBD2 (6 bases). The specimen sequenced was blood. The clonotype comes from a woman in her twenties or thirties with Graves' hyperthyroidism. CDR3 in DNA: TGTGCCAGCAGTCCCGGCGGGACCTTGGCCTACGAGCAGTACTTC. Translating gives CASSPGGTLAYEQYF.